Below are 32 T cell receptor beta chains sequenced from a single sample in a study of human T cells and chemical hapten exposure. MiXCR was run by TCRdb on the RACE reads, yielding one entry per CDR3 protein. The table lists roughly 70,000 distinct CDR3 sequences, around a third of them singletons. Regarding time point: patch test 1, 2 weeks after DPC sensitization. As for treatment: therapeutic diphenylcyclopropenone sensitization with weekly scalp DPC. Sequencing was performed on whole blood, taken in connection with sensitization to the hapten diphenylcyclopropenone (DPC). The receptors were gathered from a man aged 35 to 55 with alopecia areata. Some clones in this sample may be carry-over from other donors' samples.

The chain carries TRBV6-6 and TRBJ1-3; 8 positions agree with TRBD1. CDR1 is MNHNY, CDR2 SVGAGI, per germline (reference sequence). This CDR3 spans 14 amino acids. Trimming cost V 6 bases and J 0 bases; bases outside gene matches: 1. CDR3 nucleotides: TGTGCCAGCAGAGACAGGGGCTCTGGAAACACCATATATTTT. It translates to CASRDRGSGNTIYF.

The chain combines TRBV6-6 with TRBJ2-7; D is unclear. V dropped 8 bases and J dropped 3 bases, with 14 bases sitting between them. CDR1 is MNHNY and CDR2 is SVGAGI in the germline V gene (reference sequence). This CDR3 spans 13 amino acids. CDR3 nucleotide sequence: TGTGCCAGCGAGGCGGCTCTACACTACGAGCAGTACTTC. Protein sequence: CASEAALHYEQYF.

The CDR3 sequence is CASSQGTSGGTQETQYF. CDR3 bases: TGTGCCAGCAGCCAAGGGACTAGCGGGGGAACCCAAGAGACCCAGTACTTC. This chain joins TRBV4-2 and TRBJ2-5; 13 nucleotides align to TRBD2. CDR3 length: 17 amino acids. Germline loops: CDR1 LGHNA, CDR2 YNFKEQ. J was trimmed by 1 base and V by 1 base; bases with no gene match: 3.

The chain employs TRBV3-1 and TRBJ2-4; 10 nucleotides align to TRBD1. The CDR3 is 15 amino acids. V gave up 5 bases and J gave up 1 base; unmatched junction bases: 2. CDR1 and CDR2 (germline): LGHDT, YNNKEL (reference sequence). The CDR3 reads CASSDRGRAKNIQYF. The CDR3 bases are TGTGCCAGCAGCGACAGGGGGCGGGCCAAAAACATTCAGTACTTC.

In DNA form, the CDR3 reads TGCGCCAGCAGCCAAGATACGCAGGGGTACACTGAAGCTTTCTTT. Protein: CASSQDTQGYTEAFF. The chain has TRBV4-3 and TRBJ1-1, with a possible D match to TRBD1 (6 bases). Trimming took off 0 bases at V and 3 bases at J, with 11 bases between the two ends. Germline loops: CDR1 LGHNA, CDR2 YSLEER. The CDR3 is made up of 15 amino acids.

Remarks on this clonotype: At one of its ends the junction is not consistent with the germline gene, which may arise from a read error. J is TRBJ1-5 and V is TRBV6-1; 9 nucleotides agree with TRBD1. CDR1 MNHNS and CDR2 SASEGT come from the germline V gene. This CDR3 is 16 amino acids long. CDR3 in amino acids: CASSEGQGYSDQPQHF. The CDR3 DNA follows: TGTGCCAGCAGTGAGGGACAGGGATATAGCGATCAGCCCCAGCATTTT.

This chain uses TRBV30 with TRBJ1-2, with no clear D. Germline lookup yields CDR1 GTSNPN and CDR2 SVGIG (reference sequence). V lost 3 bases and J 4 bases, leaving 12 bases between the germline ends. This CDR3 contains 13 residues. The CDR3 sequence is CAWRQKLVYGYTF. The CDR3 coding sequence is TGTGCCTGGAGACAGAAACTAGTCTATGGCTACACCTTC.

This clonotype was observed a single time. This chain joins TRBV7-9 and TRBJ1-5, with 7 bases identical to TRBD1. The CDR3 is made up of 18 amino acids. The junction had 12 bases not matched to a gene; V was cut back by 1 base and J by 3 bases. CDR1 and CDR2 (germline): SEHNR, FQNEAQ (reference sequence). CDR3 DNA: TGTGCCAGCAGCTTAGTGGCTAAACAGGGGAGGGACAATCAGCCCCAGCATTTT. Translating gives CASSLVAKQGRDNQPQHF.

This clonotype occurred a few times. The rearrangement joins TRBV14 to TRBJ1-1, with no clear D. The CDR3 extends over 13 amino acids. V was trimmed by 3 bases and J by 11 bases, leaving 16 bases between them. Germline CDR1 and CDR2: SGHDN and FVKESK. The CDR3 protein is CASSHGSGPRAFF. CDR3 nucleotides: TGTGCCAGCAGCCATGGTTCCGGGCCCCGGGCTTTCTTT.

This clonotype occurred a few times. The CDR3 sequence: CASSPRTGSRGNQPQHF. The DNA of the CDR3 is TGTGCCAGCAGTCCCCGGACAGGTAGTAGAGGCAATCAGCCCCAGCATTTT. The chain joins TRBV12-3 or TRBV12-4 to TRBJ1-5; 7 positions match TRBD1. The CDR3 sequence is 17 residues long. V was clipped by 5 bases and J by 2 bases; unmatched bases: 12.

The CDR3 spells CATSDPRVTSYNEQFF. The CDR3 nucleotides are TGTGCCACCAGTGATCCGCGAGTAACTAGCTACAATGAGCAGTTCTTC. The chain carries TRBV24-1 and TRBJ2-1, with D perhaps TRBD2 (5 bases). The V and J ends lost 3 bases and 3 bases respectively, with 14 bases between them. Germline lookup yields CDR1 KGHDR and CDR2 SFDVKD. The CDR3 extends over 16 amino acids.

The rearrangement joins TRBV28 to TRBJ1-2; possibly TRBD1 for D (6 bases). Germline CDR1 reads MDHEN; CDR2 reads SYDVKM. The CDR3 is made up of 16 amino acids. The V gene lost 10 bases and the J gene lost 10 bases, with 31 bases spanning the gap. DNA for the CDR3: TGTGCCACCAAAGGCGGGACAAGGATCCCCCCGCAGGACTACACCTTC. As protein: CATKGGTRIPPQDYTF.

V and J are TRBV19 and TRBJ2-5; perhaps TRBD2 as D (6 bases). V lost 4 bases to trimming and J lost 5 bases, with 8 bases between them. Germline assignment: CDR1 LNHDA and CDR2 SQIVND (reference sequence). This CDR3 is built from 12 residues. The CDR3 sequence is CASSSGEETQYF. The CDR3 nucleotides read TGTGCCAGTAGTAGCGGGGAGGAGACCCAGTACTTC.

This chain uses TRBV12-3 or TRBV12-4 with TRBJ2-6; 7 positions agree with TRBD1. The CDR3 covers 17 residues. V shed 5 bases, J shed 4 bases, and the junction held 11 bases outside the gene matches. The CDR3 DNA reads TGTGCCAGCAGTCCAAGTAGGGGGCTAAGAGGGGCCAACGTCCTGACTTTC. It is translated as CASSPSRGLRGANVLTF.

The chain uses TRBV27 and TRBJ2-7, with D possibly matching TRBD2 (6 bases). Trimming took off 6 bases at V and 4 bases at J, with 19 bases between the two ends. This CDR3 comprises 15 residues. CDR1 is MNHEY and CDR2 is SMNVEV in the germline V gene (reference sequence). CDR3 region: CASSPPTGGKYEQYF. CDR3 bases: TGTGCCAGCAGCCCCCCTACCGGGGGAAAGTACGAGCAGTACTTC.

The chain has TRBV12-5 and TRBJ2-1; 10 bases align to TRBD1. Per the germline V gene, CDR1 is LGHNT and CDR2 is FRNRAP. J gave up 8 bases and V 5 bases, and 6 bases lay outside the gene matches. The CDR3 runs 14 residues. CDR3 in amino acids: CASGTGQGHHEQFF. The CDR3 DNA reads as TGTGCTAGTGGTACGGGACAGGGGCACCATGAGCAGTTCTTC.

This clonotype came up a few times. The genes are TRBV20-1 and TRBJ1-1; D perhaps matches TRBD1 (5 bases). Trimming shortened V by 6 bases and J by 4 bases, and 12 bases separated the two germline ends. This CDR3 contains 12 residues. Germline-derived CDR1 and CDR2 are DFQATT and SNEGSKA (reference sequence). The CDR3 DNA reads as TGCAGTGCCAACCCCCAGGGCACTGAAGCTTTCTTT. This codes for CSANPQGTEAFF.

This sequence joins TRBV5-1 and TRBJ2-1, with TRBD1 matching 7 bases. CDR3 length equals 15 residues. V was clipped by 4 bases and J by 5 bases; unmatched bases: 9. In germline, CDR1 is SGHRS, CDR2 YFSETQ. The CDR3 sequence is CASSETGADHNEQFF. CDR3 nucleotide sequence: TGCGCCAGCAGCGAAACAGGGGCTGACCACAATGAGCAGTTCTTC.

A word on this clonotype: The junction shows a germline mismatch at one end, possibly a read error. DNA for the CDR3: TGTGCCAGCAGCTTCACTATAACCAACAGAAACACCGTATATTTT. It is translated as CASSFTITNRNTVYF. The chain recombines TRBV7-2 with TRBJ1-3; D unclear. Germline CDR1 reads SGHTA; CDR2 reads FQGNSA. CDR3 length: 15 residues.

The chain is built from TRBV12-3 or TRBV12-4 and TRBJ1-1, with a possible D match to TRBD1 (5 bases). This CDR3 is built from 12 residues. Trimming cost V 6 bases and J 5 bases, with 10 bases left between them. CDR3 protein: CASSFGGTEAFF. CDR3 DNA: TGTGCCAGCAGCTTCGGGGGTACTGAAGCTTTCTTT.

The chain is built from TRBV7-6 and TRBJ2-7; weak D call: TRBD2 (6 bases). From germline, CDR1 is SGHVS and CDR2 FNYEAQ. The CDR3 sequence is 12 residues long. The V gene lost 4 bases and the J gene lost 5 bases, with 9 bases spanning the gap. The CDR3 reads CASSWGGNEQYF. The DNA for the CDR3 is TGTGCCAGCAGCTGGGGCGGGAACGAGCAGTACTTC.

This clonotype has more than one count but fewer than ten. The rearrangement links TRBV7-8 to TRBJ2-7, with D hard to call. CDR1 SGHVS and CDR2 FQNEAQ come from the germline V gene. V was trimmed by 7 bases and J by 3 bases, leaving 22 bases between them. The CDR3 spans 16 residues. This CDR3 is CASIRARDSRSYEQYF. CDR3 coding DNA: TGTGCCAGCATCAGAGCCCGCGACTCCCGGAGCTACGAGCAGTACTTC.

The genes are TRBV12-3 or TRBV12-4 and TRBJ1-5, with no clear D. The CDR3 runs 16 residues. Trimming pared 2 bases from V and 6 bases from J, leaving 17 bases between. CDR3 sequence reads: CASSLWVSAGPQPQHF. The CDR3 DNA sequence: TGTGCCAGCAGTTTATGGGTATCGGCAGGTCCTCAGCCCCAGCATTTT.

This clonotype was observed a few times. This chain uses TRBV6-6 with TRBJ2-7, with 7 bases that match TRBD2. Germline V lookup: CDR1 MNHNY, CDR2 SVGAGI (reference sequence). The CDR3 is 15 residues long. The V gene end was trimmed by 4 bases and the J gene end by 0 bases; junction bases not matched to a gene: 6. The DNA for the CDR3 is TGTGCCAGCAGTTCCGGGACTATTAGCTCCTACGAGCAGTACTTC. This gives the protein CASSSGTISSYEQYF.

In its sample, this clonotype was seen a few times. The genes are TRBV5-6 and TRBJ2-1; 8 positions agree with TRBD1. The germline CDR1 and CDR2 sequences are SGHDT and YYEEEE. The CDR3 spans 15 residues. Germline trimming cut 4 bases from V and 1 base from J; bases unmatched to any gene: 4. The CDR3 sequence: CASSTGQGSYNEQFF. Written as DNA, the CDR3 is TGTGCCAGCAGCACCGGACAGGGATCCTACAATGAGCAGTTCTTC. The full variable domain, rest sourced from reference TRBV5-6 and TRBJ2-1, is DAGVTQSPTHLIKTRGQQVTLRCSPKSGHDTVSWYQQALGQGPQFIFQYYEEEERQRGNFPDRFSGHQFPNYSSELNVNALLLGDSALYLCASSTGQGSYNEQFFGPGTRLTVL.

Here the CDR3 DNA reads TGTGCCAGCAGCAAGACAGGGATAAGTGGGAATCAGCCCCAGCATTTT. Translation: CASSKTGISGNQPQHF. The V gene is TRBV21-1, the J gene TRBJ1-5; TRBD1 reflects the table's D call only, with no check against the DNA. TRBV21-1 represents a pseudogene. The CDR3 length is 16 residues.

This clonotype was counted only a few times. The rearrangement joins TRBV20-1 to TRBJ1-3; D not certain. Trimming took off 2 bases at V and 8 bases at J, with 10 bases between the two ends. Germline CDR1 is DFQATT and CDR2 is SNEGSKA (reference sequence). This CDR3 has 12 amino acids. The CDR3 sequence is CSARPGVDTIYF. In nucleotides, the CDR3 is TGCAGTGCTAGACCCGGGGTTGACACCATATATTTT.

The chain's CDR3 is CASSHVGEGDQPQHF. Written as DNA, the CDR3 is TGCGCCAGCAGCCACGTAGGGGAGGGGGATCAGCCCCAGCATTTT. This chain joins TRBV4-1 and TRBJ1-5; TRBD1 might be the D (6 bases). Germline V gene data show CDR1 as MGHRA and CDR2 as YSYEKL. The CDR3 contains 15 residues. The V and J ends lost 3 bases and 5 bases respectively, with 14 bases between them.

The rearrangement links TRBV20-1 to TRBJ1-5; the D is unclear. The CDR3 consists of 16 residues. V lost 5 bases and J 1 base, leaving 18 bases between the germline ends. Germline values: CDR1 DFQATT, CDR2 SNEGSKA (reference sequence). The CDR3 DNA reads TGCAGTGCTGCCCGCGGTCGGGGTCTAAGCAATCAGCCCCAGCATTTT. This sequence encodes CSAARGRGLSNQPQHF.

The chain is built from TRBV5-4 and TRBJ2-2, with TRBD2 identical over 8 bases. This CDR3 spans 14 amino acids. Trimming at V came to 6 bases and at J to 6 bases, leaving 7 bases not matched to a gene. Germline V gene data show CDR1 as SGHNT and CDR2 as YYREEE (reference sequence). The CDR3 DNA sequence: TGTGCCAGCAACCCTCGGACTAGCCCCGGGGAGCTGTTTTTT. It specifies CASNPRTSPGELFF.

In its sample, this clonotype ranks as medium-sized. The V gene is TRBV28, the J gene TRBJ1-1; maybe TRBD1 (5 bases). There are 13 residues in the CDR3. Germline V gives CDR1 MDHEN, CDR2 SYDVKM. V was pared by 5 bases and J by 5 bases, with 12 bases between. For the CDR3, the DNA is TGTGCCAGCAGTGGACCGGGACGGACTGAAGCTTTCTTT. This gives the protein CASSGPGRTEAFF.

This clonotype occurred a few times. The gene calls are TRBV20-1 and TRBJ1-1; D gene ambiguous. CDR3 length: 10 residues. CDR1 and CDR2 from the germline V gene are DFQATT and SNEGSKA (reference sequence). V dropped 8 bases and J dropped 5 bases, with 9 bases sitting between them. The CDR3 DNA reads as TGCAGTTCCGGCCGAACTGAAGCTTTCTTT. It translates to CSSGRTEAFF.